The T cell receptor (beta chain) under discussion was sequenced for a study of blood T cell repertoires in COVID-19. Looking at the study overall: The United States, Italy and Spain supplied acute and convalescent COVID-19 samples.

As handled by the study authors: Amplification of reference gene primers was used by the study to estimate nucleated cell counts. Clones were read by immunoSEQ multiplex PCR, and TCRdb kept only the in-frame ones, dropping some. Clone size and V and J calls were adopted from that table, with D and trimming inferred from the DNA. The data show about 110,000 clones, about 79% seen once. This clone was seen more than once but under ten times. During active infection, Seattle patients enrolled and were then monitored through disease. The CDR3 contains 15 residues. Germline V gene sequence: CDR1 WNHNN, CDR2 SYGVQD (reference sequence). V shed 8 bases and J 0 bases; nucleotides not matched to a gene: 9.

The V call is TRBV10-1, the J call TRBJ2-7, with 8 bases aligning to TRBD2. The sequence was collected from an elderly man with COVID-19, enrolled during active disease. Sequences were obtained from peripheral blood. CDR3 nucleotides: TGCGCCAGCCTTGAAGCCGCGGGAGGCTCCTACGAGCAGTACTTC. It codes for CASLEAAGGSYEQYF.